The rows below give T cell receptor beta chains drawn from one sample of a study of post-analysis software for immune sequencing data. MiXCR was run by TCRdb on the PCR reads, yielding one entry per CDR3 protein. The data show roughly 620,000 distinct CDR3 sequences, roughly 46% seen once. Sequencing was done on a sample of blood. The source is a girl aged 10 to 17 with multiple sclerosis. CDR3s include the opening cysteine and the closing phenylalanine or tryptophan. The D gene is left open where the match is weak. Some rows mark clone size as missing; the rest say once, few, many or name a class of expanded clone.

j_call,v_call,d_call,clone_size,cdr3_nt,cdr3_aa
TRBJ2-7,TRBV20-1,TRBD2,-,TGCAGTGCTAGTCAGCGGGAGCAGGGAGAGCAGTACTTC,CSASQREQGEQYF
TRBJ1-5,TRBV20-1,-,-,TGCAGTGCTAGATCCCCCGTGGGCAGAATTAGCAATCAGCCCCAGCATTTT,CSARSPVGRISNQPQHF
TRBJ2-7,TRBV6-1,-,few,TGTGCCAGCATGAACCAGGCGCACTACGAGCAGTACTTC,CASMNQAHYEQYF
TRBJ2-3,TRBV27,-,-,TGTGCCAGCAGTTTACATTTCACAGATACGCAGTATTTT,CASSLHFTDTQYF
TRBJ2-5,TRBV6-6,TRBD2,-,TGTGCCAGCAGTTACTCGCGGGGGGGCTGGACCCAGTACTTC,CASSYSRGGWTQYF
TRBJ1-5,TRBV4-1,TRBD1,once,TGCGCCAGCAGCATGGCAGGGGGCGCAGGCAATCAGCCCCAGCATTTT,CASSMAGGAGNQPQHF
TRBJ1-1,TRBV29-1,-,few,TGCAGCGTTGATTGGGGCCAGGCCACTGAAGCTTTCTTT,CSVDWGQATEAFF
TRBJ2-3,TRBV5-1,-,few,TGCGCCAGCAGCTTGGACGGGACTCTCACAGATACGCAGTATTTT,CASSLDGTLTDTQYF
TRBJ2-5,TRBV3-1,-,-,TGTGCCAGCAGCCAGGAGAGGACAGATCAAGAGACCCAGTACTTC,CASSQERTDQETQYF
TRBJ1-2,TRBV20-1,-,-,TGCAGTGCTAGAGATCAGGGAGACCCCCATGGCTACACCTTC,CSARDQGDPHGYTF
TRBJ1-2,TRBV5-8,TRBD1,-,TGTGCCAGCAGCTCTTCCCCGAGACAGGGCGGCTATGGCTACACCTTC,CASSSSPRQGGYGYTF
TRBJ2-3,TRBV7-9,-,once,TGTGCCAGCAGCTTAGGATGGGCTAACACAGATACGCAGTATTTT,CASSLGWANTDTQYF
TRBJ2-3,TRBV12-3/TRBV12-4,TRBD2,few,TGTGCCAGCAGAGCACTTGCGGGAGGTAGAGATACGCAGTATTTT,CASRALAGGRDTQYF
TRBJ2-7,TRBV5-1,-,few,TGCGCCAGCAGCCGGGGCGAGACAGCAATCTCCTACGAGCAGTACTTC,CASSRGETAISYEQYF
TRBJ1-2,TRBV5-1,-,-,TGCGCCAGCAGCTTGGTTGGGGTCAACTATGACTACACCTTC,CASSLVGVNYDYTF
TRBJ1-1,TRBV5-6,-,-,TGTGCCAGCAGCTCACTTGCGAACACTGAAGCTTTCTTT,CASSSLANTEAFF
TRBJ2-1,TRBV5-1,-,few,TGCGCCAGCACTAGCGTTTCCTACAATGAGCAGTTCTTC,CASTSVSYNEQFF
TRBJ2-1,TRBV7-9,-,few,TGTGCCAGCAGCCTCTTAGAGGGTAAAGAGTTCAATGAGCAGTTCTTC,CASSLLEGKEFNEQFF
TRBJ2-3,TRBV29-1,TRBD2,-,TGCAGCGTTCTAATAAGCGGGGGGCCCACAGATACGCAGTATTTT,CSVLISGGPTDTQYF
TRBJ2-5,TRBV20-1,-,few,TGCAGTACAGAGGGTACCCCAGGGGATGAAGAGACCCAGTACTTC,CSTEGTPGDEETQYF
TRBJ2-7,TRBV5-5,-,few,TGTGCCAGCAGCTTGGCCGGTGGACAGAACTACGAGCAGTACTTC,CASSLAGGQNYEQYF
TRBJ2-7,TRBV28,-,few,TGTGCCAGCAGTTTACTGCTAGCGACCTACGAGCAGTACTTC,CASSLLLATYEQYF
TRBJ2-4,TRBV14,-,-,TGTGCCAGCAGCCAAGGAGGTCTGGAGCAGTACTTC,CASSQGGLEQYF
TRBJ2-1,TRBV12-3/TRBV12-4,TRBD2,-,TGTGCCAACAGTTTAGACGGGAGGTGGGGCAATGAGCAGTTCTTC,CANSLDGRWGNEQFF
TRBJ2-7,TRBV6-5,-,many,TGTGCCAGCAGTACCAGGAAATCCTACGAGCAGTACTTC,CASSTRKSYEQYF